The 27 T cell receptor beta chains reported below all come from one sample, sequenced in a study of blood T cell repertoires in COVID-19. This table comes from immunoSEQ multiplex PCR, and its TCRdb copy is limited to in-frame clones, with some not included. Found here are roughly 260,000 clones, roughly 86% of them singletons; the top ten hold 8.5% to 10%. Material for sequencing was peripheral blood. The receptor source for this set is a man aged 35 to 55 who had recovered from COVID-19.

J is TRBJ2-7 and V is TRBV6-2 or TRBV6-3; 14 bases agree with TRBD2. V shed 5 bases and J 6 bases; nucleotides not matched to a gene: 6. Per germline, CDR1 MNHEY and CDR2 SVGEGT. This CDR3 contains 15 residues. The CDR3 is CASSRGLAGVSEQYF. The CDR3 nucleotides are TGTGCCAGCAGTAGGGGACTAGCGGGAGTTAGCGAGCAGTACTTC.

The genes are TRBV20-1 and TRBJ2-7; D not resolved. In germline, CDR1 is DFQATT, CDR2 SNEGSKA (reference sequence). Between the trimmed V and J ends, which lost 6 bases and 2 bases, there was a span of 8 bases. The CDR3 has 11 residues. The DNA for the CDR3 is TGCAGTGCGGGCAGTCCCTACGAGCAGTACTTC. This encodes CSAGSPYEQYF.

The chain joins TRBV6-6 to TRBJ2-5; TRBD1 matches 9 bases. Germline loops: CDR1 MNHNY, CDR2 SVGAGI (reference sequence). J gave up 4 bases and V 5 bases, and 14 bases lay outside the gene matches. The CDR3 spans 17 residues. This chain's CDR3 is CASSHPGQGRRGETQYF. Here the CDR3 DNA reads TGTGCCAGCAGTCACCCGGGACAGGGTCGAAGAGGAGAGACCCAGTACTTC.

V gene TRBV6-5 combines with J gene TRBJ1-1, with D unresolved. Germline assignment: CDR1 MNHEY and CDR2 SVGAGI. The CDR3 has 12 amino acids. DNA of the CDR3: TGTGTTCGACGGAGGCCGGACACTGAAGCTTTCTTT. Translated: CVRRRPDTEAFF.

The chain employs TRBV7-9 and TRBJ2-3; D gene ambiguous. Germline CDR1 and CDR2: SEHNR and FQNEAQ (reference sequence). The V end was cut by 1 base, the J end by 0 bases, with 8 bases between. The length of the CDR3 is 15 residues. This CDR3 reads CASSLGKTSTDTQYF. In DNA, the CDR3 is TGTGCCAGCAGCTTAGGGAAGACTAGCACAGATACGCAGTATTTT.

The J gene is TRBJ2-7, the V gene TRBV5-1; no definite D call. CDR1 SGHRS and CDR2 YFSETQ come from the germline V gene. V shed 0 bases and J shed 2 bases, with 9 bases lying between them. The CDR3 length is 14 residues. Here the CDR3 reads CASSLASGPYEQYF. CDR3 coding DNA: TGCGCCAGCAGCTTGGCTTCAGGTCCCTACGAGCAGTACTTC.

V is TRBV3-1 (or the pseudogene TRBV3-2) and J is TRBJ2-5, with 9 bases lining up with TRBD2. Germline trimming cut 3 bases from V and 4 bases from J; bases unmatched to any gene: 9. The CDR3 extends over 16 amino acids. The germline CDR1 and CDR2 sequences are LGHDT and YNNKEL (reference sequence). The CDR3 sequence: CASSQGNSGGGETQYF. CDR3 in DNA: TGTGCCAGCAGCCAGGGAAATAGCGGGGGCGGAGAGACCCAGTACTTC.

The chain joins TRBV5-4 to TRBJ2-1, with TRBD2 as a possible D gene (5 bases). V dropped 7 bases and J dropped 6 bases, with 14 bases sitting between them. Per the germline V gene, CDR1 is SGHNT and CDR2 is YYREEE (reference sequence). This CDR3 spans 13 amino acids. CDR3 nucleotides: TGTGCCAGCCCGGACTGGCTAGGCAATGAGCAGTTCTTC. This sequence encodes CASPDWLGNEQFF.

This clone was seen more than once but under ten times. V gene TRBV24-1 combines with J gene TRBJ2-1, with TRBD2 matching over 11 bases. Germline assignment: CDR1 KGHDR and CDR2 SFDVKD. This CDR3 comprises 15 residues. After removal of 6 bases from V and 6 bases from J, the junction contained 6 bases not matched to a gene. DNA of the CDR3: TGTGCCACCAGTACAGCCGGGACTAGCGGCAATGAGCAGTTCTTC. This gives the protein CATSTAGTSGNEQFF.

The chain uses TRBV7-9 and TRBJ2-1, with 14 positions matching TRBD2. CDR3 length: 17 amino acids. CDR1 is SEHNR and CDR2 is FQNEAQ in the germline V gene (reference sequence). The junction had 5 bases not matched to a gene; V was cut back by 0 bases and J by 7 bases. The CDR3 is CASSLAGTSGRGNEQFF. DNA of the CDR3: TGTGCCAGCAGCTTAGCGGGGACTAGCGGGAGAGGAAATGAGCAGTTCTTC. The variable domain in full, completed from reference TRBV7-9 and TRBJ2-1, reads DTGVSQNPRHKITKRGQNVTFRCDPISEHNRLYWYRQTLGQGPEFLTYFQNEAQLEKSRLLSDRFSAERPKGSFSTLEIQRTEQGDSAMYLCASSLAGTSGRGNEQFFGPGTRLTVL.

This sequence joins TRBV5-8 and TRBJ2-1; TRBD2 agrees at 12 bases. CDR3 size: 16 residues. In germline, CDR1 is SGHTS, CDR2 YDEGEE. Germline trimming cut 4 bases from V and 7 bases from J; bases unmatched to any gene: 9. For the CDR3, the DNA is TGTGCCAGCAGCCTTGGGAGTCTAGCGGGAGGGAATGAGCAGTTCTTC. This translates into CASSLGSLAGGNEQFF.

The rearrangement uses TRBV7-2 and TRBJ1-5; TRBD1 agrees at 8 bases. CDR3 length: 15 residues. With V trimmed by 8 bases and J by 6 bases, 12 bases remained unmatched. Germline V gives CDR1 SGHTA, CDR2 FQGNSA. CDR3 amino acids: CASAFGQGAAQPQHF. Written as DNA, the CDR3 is TGTGCCAGCGCCTTTGGGCAGGGGGCTGCTCAGCCCCAGCATTTT.

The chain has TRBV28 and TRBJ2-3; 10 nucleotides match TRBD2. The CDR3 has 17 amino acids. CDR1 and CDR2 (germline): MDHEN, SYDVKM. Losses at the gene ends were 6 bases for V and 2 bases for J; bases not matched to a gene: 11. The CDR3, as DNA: TGTGCCAGCAGGCGACCAGCGGGAGGGTCTGACACAGATACGCAGTATTTT. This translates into CASRRPAGGSDTDTQYF.

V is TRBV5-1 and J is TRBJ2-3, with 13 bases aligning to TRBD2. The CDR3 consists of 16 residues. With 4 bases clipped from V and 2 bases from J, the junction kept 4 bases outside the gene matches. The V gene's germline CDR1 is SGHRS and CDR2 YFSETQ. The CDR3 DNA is TGCGCCAGCAGCCGAGGGACTAGCGGGATCACAGATACGCAGTATTTT. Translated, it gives CASSRGTSGITDTQYF.

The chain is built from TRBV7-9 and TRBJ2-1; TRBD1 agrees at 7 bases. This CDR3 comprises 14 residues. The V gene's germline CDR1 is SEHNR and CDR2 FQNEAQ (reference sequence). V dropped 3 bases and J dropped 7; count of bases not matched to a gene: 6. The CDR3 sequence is CASSFVGGGNEQFF. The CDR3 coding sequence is TGTGCCAGCAGCTTCGTAGGGGGCGGAAATGAGCAGTTCTTC.

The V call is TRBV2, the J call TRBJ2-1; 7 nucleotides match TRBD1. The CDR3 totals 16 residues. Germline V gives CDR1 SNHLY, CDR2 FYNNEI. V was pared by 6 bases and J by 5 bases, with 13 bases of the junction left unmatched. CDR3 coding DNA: TGTGCCAGCAGCTCGGGACAGACCAGGCTGCACAATGAGCAGTTCTTC. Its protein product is CASSSGQTRLHNEQFF.

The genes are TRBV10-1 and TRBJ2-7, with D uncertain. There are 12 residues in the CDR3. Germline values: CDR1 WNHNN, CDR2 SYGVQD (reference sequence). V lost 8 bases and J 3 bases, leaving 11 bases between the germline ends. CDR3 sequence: CASPPTGYEQYF. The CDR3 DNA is TGCGCCAGCCCCCCCACGGGCTACGAGCAGTACTTC.

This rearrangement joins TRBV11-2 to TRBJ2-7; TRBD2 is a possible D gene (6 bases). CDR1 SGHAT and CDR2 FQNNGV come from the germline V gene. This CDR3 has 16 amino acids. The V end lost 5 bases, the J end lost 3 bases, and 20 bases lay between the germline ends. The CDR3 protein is CASSPNPGSHLYEQYF. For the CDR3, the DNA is TGTGCCAGCAGCCCAAACCCCGGGAGCCACCTCTACGAGCAGTACTTC.

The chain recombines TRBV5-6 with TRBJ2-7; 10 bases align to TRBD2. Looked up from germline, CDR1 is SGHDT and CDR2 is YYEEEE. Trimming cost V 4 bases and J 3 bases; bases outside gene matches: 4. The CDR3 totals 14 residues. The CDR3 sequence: CASSVGLASYEQYF. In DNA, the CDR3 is TGTGCCAGCAGCGTGGGACTAGCGAGCTACGAGCAGTACTTC.

CDR3 in DNA: TGTGCCAGCAGGGAAACAGGGATCCACACTGAAGCTTTCTTT. This sequence encodes CASRETGIHTEAFF. This chain joins TRBV25-1 and TRBJ1-1; tentatively, D is TRBD1 (6 bases). Per germline, CDR1 MGHDK and CDR2 SYGVNS. The CDR3 sequence is 14 residues long. V gave up 6 bases and J gave up 3 bases, with 14 bases separating them.

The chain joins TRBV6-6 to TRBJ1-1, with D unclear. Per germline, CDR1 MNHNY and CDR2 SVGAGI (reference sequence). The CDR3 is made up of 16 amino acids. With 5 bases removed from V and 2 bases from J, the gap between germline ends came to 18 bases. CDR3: CASSNLGGGYNTEAFF. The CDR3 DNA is TGTGCCAGCAGTAACCTTGGCGGTGGGTATAACACTGAAGCTTTCTTT.

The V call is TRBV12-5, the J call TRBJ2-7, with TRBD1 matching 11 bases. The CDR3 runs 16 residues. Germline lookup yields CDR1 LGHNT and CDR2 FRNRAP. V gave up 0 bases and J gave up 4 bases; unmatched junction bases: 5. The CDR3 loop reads CASGLVLGQGAYEQYF. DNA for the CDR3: TGTGCTAGTGGTTTGGTTCTAGGACAGGGGGCGTACGAGCAGTACTTC.

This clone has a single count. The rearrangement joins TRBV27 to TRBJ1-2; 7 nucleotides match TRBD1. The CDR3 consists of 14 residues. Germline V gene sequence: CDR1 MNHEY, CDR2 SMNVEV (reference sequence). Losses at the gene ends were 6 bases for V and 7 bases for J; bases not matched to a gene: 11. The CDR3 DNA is TGTGCCAGCAGGCGACAGGGCCTTGGGGGTGGCTACACCTTC. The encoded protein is CASRRQGLGGGYTF.

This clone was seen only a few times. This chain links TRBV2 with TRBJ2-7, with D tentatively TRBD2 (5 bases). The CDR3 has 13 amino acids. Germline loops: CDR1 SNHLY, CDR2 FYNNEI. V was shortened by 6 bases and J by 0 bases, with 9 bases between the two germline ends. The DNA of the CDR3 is TGTGCCAGCAGGGACTCCAACTCCTACGAGCAGTACTTC. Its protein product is CASRDSNSYEQYF.

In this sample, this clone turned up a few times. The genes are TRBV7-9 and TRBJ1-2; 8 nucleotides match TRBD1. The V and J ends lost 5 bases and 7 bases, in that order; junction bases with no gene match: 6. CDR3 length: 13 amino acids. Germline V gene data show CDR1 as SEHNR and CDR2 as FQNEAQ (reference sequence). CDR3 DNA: TGTGCCAGCAGCGCCGGGACAGGATTTGGCTACACCTTC. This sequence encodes CASSAGTGFGYTF.

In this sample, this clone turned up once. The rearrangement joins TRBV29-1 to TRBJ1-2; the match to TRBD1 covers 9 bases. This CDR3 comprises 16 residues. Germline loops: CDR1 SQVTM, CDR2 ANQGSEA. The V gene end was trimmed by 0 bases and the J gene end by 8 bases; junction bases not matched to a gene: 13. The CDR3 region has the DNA TGCAGCGTTGAAGATTACGGTACAGGGGGCGGAGGAGGCTACACCTTC. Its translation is CSVEDYGTGGGGGYTF.

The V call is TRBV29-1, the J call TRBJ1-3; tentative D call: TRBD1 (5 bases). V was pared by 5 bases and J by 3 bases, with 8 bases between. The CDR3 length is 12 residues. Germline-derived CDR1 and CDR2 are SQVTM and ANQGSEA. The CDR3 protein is CSVSTVGNTIYF. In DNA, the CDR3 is TGCAGCGTTTCGACAGTTGGAAACACCATATATTTT.